The 30 T cell receptor beta chains below were found in one sample sequenced in a study of OX40 agonist ivuxolimab in advanced cancers. The protocol was immunoSEQ multiplex PCR, while the TCRdb copy is restricted to in-frame clones and leaves out a portion. Among approximately 70,000 clones listed, over 60% were seen once. The input for sequencing was CD4+ or CD8+ T cells sorted from blood, taken in a trial of the OX40 agonist ivuxolimab. The receptors were gathered from an adult with an advanced solid tumor such as melanoma, head and neck, liver or kidney cancer.

A few counts support this clone. The J gene is TRBJ2-7, the V gene TRBV5-5; no reliable D call. CDR3 length: 14 residues. The V end lost 2 bases, the J end lost 3 bases, and 12 bases lay between the germline ends. Germline CDR1 reads SGHKS; CDR2 reads YYEKEE (reference sequence). The CDR3 here is CASSFGQNNYEQYF. The CDR3 region has the DNA TGTGCCAGCAGCTTTGGCCAGAACAACTACGAGCAGTACTTC.

This clone was observed a few times. The chain has TRBV5-4 and TRBJ1-4, with D perhaps TRBD1 (5 bases). The CDR3 is 15 residues long. V was cut by 0 bases and J by 8 bases, with 14 bases left in between. Germline lookup yields CDR1 SGHNT and CDR2 YYREEE (reference sequence). DNA of the CDR3: TGTGCCAGCAGCTTGGGGCCCGGGACGAGGGAAAAACTGTTTTTT. Translating it yields CASSLGPGTREKLFF.

This chain connects TRBV9 to TRBJ2-1; 10 bases align to TRBD1. J gave up 4 bases and V 4 bases, and 14 bases lay outside the gene matches. Germline V gives CDR1 SGDLS, CDR2 YYNGEE. The CDR3 spans 18 residues. CDR3 loop: CASSPPRDRGPLYNEQFF. In DNA form, the CDR3 reads TGTGCCAGCAGCCCCCCCCGGGACAGGGGACCTCTTTACAATGAGCAGTTCTTC.

This clone was observed a few times. The chain couples TRBV11-3 to TRBJ1-1; no firm D call. V was cut by 3 bases and J by 11 bases, with 16 bases left in between. The length of the CDR3 is 13 residues. Germline V gene data show CDR1 as SGHNT and CDR2 as YENEEA. The chain's CDR3 is CASSFSGPPGAFF. DNA for the CDR3: TGTGCCAGCAGCTTCAGCGGCCCCCCAGGCGCTTTCTTT.

The genes are TRBV21-1 and TRBJ1-5; TRBD1 is taken as the D call from the table, unchecked against the DNA. TRBV21-1 is a pseudogene locus. The CDR3 extends over 15 amino acids. The chain's CDR3 is CASSNRDTSNQPQHF. In DNA form, the CDR3 reads TGTGCCAGCAGCAACCGGGACACCAGCAATCAGCCCCAGCATTTT.

This sequence joins TRBV2 and TRBJ2-1; D not resolved. This CDR3 region has 15 residues. Germline lookup yields CDR1 SNHLY and CDR2 FYNNEI. Trimming left V 10 bases short and J 0 bases short, with 16 bases between. CDR3: CATQLGGSSYNEQFF. CDR3 coding DNA: TGTGCCACCCAGCTGGGCGGAAGCTCCTACAATGAGCAGTTCTTC.

The V gene is TRBV6-5, the J gene TRBJ2-7, with D possibly matching TRBD2 (5 bases). Trimming left V 0 bases short and J 0 bases short, with 12 bases between. CDR1 is MNHEY, CDR2 SVGAGI, per germline. CDR3 size: 16 residues. CDR3 protein: CASSYSGWGVSYEQYF. CDR3 bases: TGTGCCAGCAGTTACTCTGGGTGGGGAGTCTCCTACGAGCAGTACTTC.

The rearrangement uses TRBV5-3 and TRBJ1-4, with 12 bases fitting TRBD1. Being an ORF, TRBV5-3 has a function that is uncertain. V was pared by 2 bases and J by 0 bases, with 20 bases of the junction left unmatched. CDR3 size: 23 residues. Here the CDR3 DNA reads TGTGCCAGAAGCTTATTCCGGGACAGGGGGCCCGGTCTACACAATGCAACTAATGAAAAACTGTTTTTT. Translated: CARSLFRDRGPGLHNATNEKLFF.

This chain uses TRBV7-8 with TRBJ2-7, with D possibly called TRBD1 or TRBD2 (5 bases each). Trimming pared 5 bases from V and 2 bases from J, leaving 10 bases between. Looked up from germline, CDR1 is SGHVS and CDR2 is FQNEAQ. This CDR3 region has 13 residues. DNA for the CDR3: TGTGCCAGCAGCCGGGGCTTAACCTACGAGCAGTACTTC. It codes for CASSRGLTYEQYF.

V is TRBV5-1 and J is TRBJ1-1; 7 bases agree with TRBD1. V lost 7 bases to trimming and J lost 3 bases; unmatched junction nucleotides: 6. Germline loops: CDR1 SGHRS, CDR2 YFSETQ. The CDR3 runs to 13 residues. The CDR3 DNA is TGCGCCAGCTCAACTACAGGGGACACTGAAGCTTTCTTT. It codes for CASSTTGDTEAFF.

This clone was recorded a few times. CDR3 DNA: TGCGCCAGCAGCTTTCGGACTAGCGGGGGGGCCGGGGAGACCCAGTACTTC. Its translation: CASSFRTSGGAGETQYF. V usage is TRBV5-1 and J usage is TRBJ2-5; 15 bases map to TRBD2. Germline V gene lookup returns CDR1 SGHRS and CDR2 YFSETQ. The trim removed 2 bases at V and 5 bases at J, leaving 7 bases unmatched. The CDR3 consists of 17 residues.

A few counts support this clone. CDR3 residues: CASSPPAQTGEQFF. The CDR3 DNA follows: TGTGCCAGCTCACCACCGGCCCAAACGGGTGAGCAGTTCTTC. The rearrangement links TRBV18 to TRBJ2-1; D is unclear. The V end was cut by 0 bases, the J end by 9 bases, with 12 bases between. This CDR3 has 14 residues. The germline gives CDR1 KGHSH, CDR2 LQKENI.

This sequence joins TRBV28 and TRBJ2-1; TRBD2 matches at 8 bases. V trimming: 4 bases; J trimming: 4 bases; junction bases outside the gene matches: 3. The CDR3 length is 14 residues. Germline assignment: CDR1 MDHEN and CDR2 SYDVKM. This CDR3 is CASSSAGGYNEQFF. The CDR3 DNA follows: TGTGCCAGCAGTTCCGCGGGGGGATACAATGAGCAGTTCTTC.

The CDR3 bases are TGTGCCAGCGCGGGGGGGCTAACAGGGGTCAATGAAAAACTGTTTTTT. It translates to CASAGGLTGVNEKLFF. The J gene is TRBJ1-4, the V gene TRBV25-1; 7 bases agree with TRBD1. The CDR3 is 16 residues long. The V and J ends lost 8 bases and 5 bases, in that order; junction bases with no gene match: 14. Per germline, CDR1 MGHDK and CDR2 SYGVNS.

V usage is TRBV6-1 and J usage is TRBJ1-2; D call uncertain. Germline V gene data show CDR1 as MNHNS and CDR2 as SASEGT. V was cut by 3 bases and J by 5 bases, with 10 bases left in between. The CDR3 is made up of 13 amino acids. The CDR3 DNA follows: TGTGCCAGCAGTGACTTCCCAGAATATGGCTACACCTTC. This codes for CASSDFPEYGYTF.

CDR3 in amino acids: CAKSGSRAGELFF. CDR3 bases: TGTGCCAAGAGCGGGAGTCGGGCCGGGGAGCTGTTTTTT. The rearrangement links TRBV10-3 to TRBJ2-2; TRBD2 matches 8 bases. The CDR3 covers 13 residues. Looked up from germline, CDR1 is ENHRY and CDR2 is SYGVKD. V trimming: 10 bases; J trimming: 6 bases; junction bases outside the gene matches: 7.

This clone turned up a few times. The rearrangement joins TRBV11-2 to TRBJ2-1, with D perhaps matching TRBD1 (5 bases). Trimming took 1 base from V and 1 from J, leaving 5 bases between them. The CDR3 totals 14 residues. Per the germline V gene, CDR1 is SGHAT and CDR2 is FQNNGV. The CDR3 loop is CASSLAGSYNEQFF. The CDR3, as DNA: TGTGCCAGCAGCTTAGCAGGGTCCTACAATGAGCAGTTCTTC.

The CDR3 region is CASSLFSSGRDTQYF. CDR3 in DNA: TGTGCCAGCAGTTTATTCTCTAGCGGGAGAGATACGCAGTATTTT. The rearrangement links TRBV28 to TRBJ2-3; 10 bases match TRBD2. The CDR3 consists of 15 residues. J gave up 5 bases and V 1 base, and 3 bases lay outside the gene matches. Germline CDR1 MDHEN, CDR2 SYDVKM.

This rearrangement joins TRBV23-1 to TRBJ2-5; perhaps TRBD2 as D (5 bases). TRBV23-1 is given ORF status, its function remaining uncertain. Deletions cut 2 bases from V and 6 bases from J, with 31 bases between. The CDR3 covers 20 residues. CDR3 amino acids: CASSQPPFDLGASYGKTQYF. Here the CDR3 DNA reads TGCGCCAGCAGTCAACCCCCCTTTGATTTGGGAGCATCGTACGGTAAGACCCAGTACTTC.

V gene TRBV7-9 combines with J gene TRBJ2-7, with TRBD1 matching over 7 bases. CDR1 SEHNR and CDR2 FQNEAQ come from the germline V gene (reference sequence). With V trimmed by 1 base and J by 6 bases, 6 bases remained unmatched. CDR3 length equals 14 residues. The CDR3 DNA sequence: TGTGCCAGCAGCTTAGGAGGGACAGTCCGCGAGCAGTACTTC. This translates into CASSLGGTVREQYF.

The rearrangement uses TRBV2 and TRBJ1-3, with TRBD1 identical over 7 bases. Germline CDR1 reads SNHLY; CDR2 reads FYNNEI. This CDR3 has 14 amino acids. V lost 3 bases to trimming and J lost 4 bases; unmatched junction nucleotides: 3. The CDR3 DNA reads TGTGCCAGCAGTGAGAGACAGGGCGGAAACACCATATATTTT. Residues: CASSERQGGNTIYF.

The chain couples TRBV4-2 to TRBJ1-2, with a weak D call TRBD1 (6 bases). With 5 bases removed from V and 3 bases from J, the gap between germline ends came to 16 bases. There are 15 residues in the CDR3. Germline V gene data show CDR1 as LGHNA and CDR2 as YNFKEQ. CDR3 DNA: TGTGCCAGCAGCTTGGGGGGCGGGACGGACTATGGCTACACCTTC. Protein sequence: CASSLGGGTDYGYTF.

This sequence joins TRBV19 and TRBJ1-2; 7 bases map to TRBD1. The CDR3 covers 15 residues. The J segment lost 4 bases and the V segment lost 6 bases, leaving 11 bases of the junction unmatched. Germline V gene sequence: CDR1 LNHDA, CDR2 SQIVND (reference sequence). DNA for the CDR3: TGTGCCAGTAGCCAGGGCGGGACAGCCTCCTATGGCTACACCTTC. Residues: CASSQGGTASYGYTF.

This clone occurred a few times. The rearrangement links TRBV6-1 to TRBJ1-2, with 8 bases lining up with TRBD1. V lost 4 bases to trimming and J lost 5 bases; unmatched junction nucleotides: 6. The length of the CDR3 is 14 residues. Germline V CDR1 and CDR2: MNHNS, SASEGT. The CDR3 here is CASSAQGAIYGYTF. As DNA, the CDR3 is TGTGCCAGCAGTGCGCAGGGGGCGATTTATGGCTACACCTTC.

V is TRBV4-1 and J is TRBJ1-3, with unresolved D. This CDR3 has 17 residues. Germline assignment: CDR1 MGHRA and CDR2 YSYEKL. Trimming took off 4 bases at V and 0 bases at J, with 16 bases between the two ends. The CDR3: CASSLRAAESSGNTIYF. Here the CDR3 DNA reads TGCGCCAGCAGCCTACGGGCGGCAGAGAGCTCTGGAAACACCATATATTTT.

The chain uses TRBV19 and TRBJ2-7; TRBD1 is a possible D gene (5 bases). The CDR3 loop spans 12 amino acids. Between the trimmed V and J ends, which lost 3 bases and 3 bases, there was a span of 6 bases. The germline V gene encodes CDR1 LNHDA and CDR2 SQIVND (reference sequence). Here the CDR3 reads CASSIRGYEQYF. In DNA, the CDR3 is TGTGCCAGTAGTATTAGGGGCTACGAGCAGTACTTC.

This clone counts as medium-sized. The chain links TRBV5-1 to TRBJ2-1; 14 bases agree with TRBD2. From germline, CDR1 is SGHRS and CDR2 YFSETQ. V shed 1 base, J shed 6 bases, and the junction held 6 bases outside the gene matches. The CDR3 length is 17 residues. CDR3 coding DNA: TGCGCCAGCAGCTTGACCGGGACTAGCGGGAGTGGCAATGAGCAGTTCTTC. Translation gives CASSLTGTSGSGNEQFF.

This chain connects TRBV30 to TRBJ2-2; no firm D call. The CDR3 has 13 amino acids. V dropped 1 base and J dropped 6 bases, with 9 bases sitting between them. The germline CDR1 and CDR2 sequences are GTSNPN and SVGIG (reference sequence). CDR3 sequence: CAWSGHGAGELFF. CDR3 in DNA: TGTGCCTGGAGTGGACATGGAGCCGGGGAGCTGTTTTTT.

V and J are TRBV7-6 and TRBJ1-1; TRBD1 might be the D (6 bases). CDR3 size: 15 residues. The V end lost 5 bases, the J end lost 0 bases, and 13 bases lay between the germline ends. The germline V gene has CDR1 SGHVS and CDR2 FNYEAQ. The CDR3 protein is CASSAATGLNTEAFF. The CDR3 bases are TGTGCCAGCAGCGCCGCAACAGGGTTGAACACTGAAGCTTTCTTT.

To note about this clone: The same CDR3 also results from other DNA sequences found in this sample. The chain carries TRBV28 and TRBJ2-1; D may be TRBD1 (6 bases). With 5 bases removed from V and 0 bases from J, the gap between germline ends came to 11 bases. Germline V gene lookup returns CDR1 MDHEN and CDR2 SYDVKM. The CDR3 has 15 amino acids. CDR3 amino acids: CASSPQDSSYNEQFF. Written as DNA, the CDR3 is TGTGCCAGCAGTCCCCAGGACAGCTCCTACAATGAGCAGTTCTTC.